These 11 T cell receptor beta chains were sequenced from one sample in a study of T cells in Graves' hyperthyroidism and ophthalmopathy (dated by TCRdb to between 2018 and 2020). The method behind the library was multiplex PCR. TCRdb records Illumina HiSeq 2000 as the sequencer. TCR beta CDR3 regions were amplified from RNA transcripts. For the first round of RT-PCR on the TCR CDR3, the HTBI primer set was used together with the Qiagen OneStep RT-PCR kit. In TCRdb, the public reads were trimmed at Q25 with fastp and aligned with MiXCR, with productive beta chains retained. Each record represents a unique CDR3 protein, reported with the most common genes and DNA among its rows. Counted in this sample were around 520,000 distinct CDR3 sequences; around 15% of them appeared once. Around 13% of the sample goes to the ten largest clones. Source material: blood. The origin of the receptors is a woman aged 40-49 years with Graves' hyperthyroidism.

This clonotype was seen many times. The rearrangement links TRBV20-1 to TRBJ2-7; D assignment may be TRBD1 or TRBD2 (7 bases each). CDR1 and CDR2 (germline): DFQATT, SNEGSKA (reference sequence). The CDR3 has 16 amino acids. Trimming shortened V by 6 bases and J by 0 bases, and 21 bases separated the two germline ends. CDR3 residues: CSAPWEGAGSSYEQYF. CDR3 in DNA: TGCAGTGCGCCGTGGGAGGGGGCGGGTTCCTCCTACGAGCAGTACTTC.

The gene calls are TRBV20-1 and TRBJ1-5; D gene unclear. The V and J ends lost 0 bases and 2 bases respectively, with 20 bases between them. The CDR3 runs 18 residues. Germline-derived CDR1 and CDR2 are DFQATT and SNEGSKA (reference sequence). For the CDR3, the DNA is TGCAGTGCTAGAGATCGAAGGGAATATATCCGGGGCAATCAGCCCCAGCATTTT. Translating it yields CSARDRREYIRGNQPQHF.

This clonotype was counted at least ten times. The chain combines TRBV27 with TRBJ1-2; possibly TRBD1 for D (5 bases). The germline V gene has CDR1 MNHEY and CDR2 SMNVEV (reference sequence). Trimming took 5 bases from V and 4 from J, leaving 14 bases between them. The CDR3 sequence is 14 residues long. The CDR3 bases are TGTGCCAGCAGTCCCAACGCGGGACCCTATGGCTACACCTTC. Translated: CASSPNAGPYGYTF.

The chain has TRBV29-1 and TRBJ2-7, with 11 bases aligning to TRBD1. The junction had 8 bases not matched to a gene; V was cut back by 0 bases and J by 4 bases. This CDR3 has 16 residues. Germline CDR1 and CDR2: SQVTM and ANQGSEA. The chain's CDR3 is CSVEDGRDRGLYEQYF. As DNA, the CDR3 is TGCAGCGTTGAAGATGGCCGGGACAGGGGGTTGTACGAGCAGTACTTC.

This clonotype was picked up many times. This chain connects TRBV30 to TRBJ1-2; D gene ambiguous. In germline, CDR1 is GTSNPN, CDR2 SVGIG (reference sequence). The CDR3 runs to 13 residues. Trimming pared 2 bases from V and 4 bases from J, leaving 11 bases between. CDR3 nucleotide sequence: TGTGCCTGGAGTCTTATTGAAGGCTATGGCTACACCTTC. Residues: CAWSLIEGYGYTF.

As regards this clonotype: The junction differs from germline at one of its ends, possibly a read error. V usage is TRBV5-1 and J usage is TRBJ2-1, with D unresolved. Looked up from germline, CDR1 is SGHRS and CDR2 is YFSETQ. This CDR3 comprises 15 residues. As DNA, the CDR3 is TGCGCCAGCAGCTTTGGTCTGAAAGTCTACAATGAGCAATTCTTC. This codes for CASSFGLKVYNEQFF.

This clonotype appeared many times. The chain uses TRBV7-9 and TRBJ2-7; D call uncertain. CDR1 is SEHNR and CDR2 is FQNEAQ in the germline V gene (reference sequence). The CDR3 consists of 13 residues. Trimming removed 7 bases from V and 0 bases from J, with 10 bases in between. DNA of the CDR3: TGTGCCAGCACCGCCGTGGGCTCCTACGAGCAGTACTTC. This encodes CASTAVGSYEQYF.

The table lists this clonotype with many counts. This chain uses TRBV24-1 with TRBJ2-2, with no clear D. The CDR3 consists of 15 residues. Trimming removed 0 bases at V and 7 bases at J, with 11 bases between. Germline V gene lookup returns CDR1 KGHDR and CDR2 SFDVKD. The DNA for the CDR3 is TGTGCCACCAGTGATTTGGAAGGGAATATCGGGGAGCTGTTTTTT. It encodes CATSDLEGNIGELFF.

This chain uses TRBV5-4 with TRBJ1-6; no reliable D call. Deletions cut 5 bases from V and 5 bases from J, with 17 bases between. This CDR3 comprises 16 residues. Germline CDR1 reads SGHNT; CDR2 reads YYREEE (reference sequence). The CDR3 nucleotides are TGTGCCAGCAGTCGGCGGGGAGACGGCAATAATTCACCCCTCCACTTT. Protein sequence: CASSRRGDGNNSPLHF.

This clonotype occurred many times. The chain uses TRBV20-1 and TRBJ1-1; TRBD1 matches 8 bases. The CDR3 has 14 amino acids. Trimming took 6 bases from V and 2 from J; bases not matched to a gene: 8. Germline assignment: CDR1 DFQATT and CDR2 SNEGSKA (reference sequence). Written as DNA, the CDR3 is TGCAGTGCGAGCTTCGGGACAGGAAACACTGAAGCTTTCTTT. It codes for CSASFGTGNTEAFF.

There are many counts of this clonotype. This chain connects TRBV7-3 to TRBJ2-1, with 8 positions matching TRBD1. From germline, CDR1 is SGHTA and CDR2 FQGTGA. The CDR3 covers 16 residues. Trimming took 0 bases from V and 6 from J; bases not matched to a gene: 7. CDR3 nucleotide sequence: TGTGCCAGCAGCTTAACGCCAGGGGGCACCTTCAATGAGCAGTTCTTC. Its protein product is CASSLTPGGTFNEQFF.